This T cell receptor (beta chain) was observed in a study of cytomegalovirus exposure and HLA in healthy donors. Overall study context: Earlier sequencing of approximately 180 million T cells yielded about 120 million unique TCR beta sequences.

Concerning this clone itself: Its antigen is not known.

PCR employed 60 Vbeta and 13 Jbeta primers. Assay: immunoSEQ multiplex PCR; the TCRdb copy retains only in-frame clones and omits some. This sample has about 120,000 clones, with over 50% found just once. Findings and caveats of the study: Association of a missense DCLRE1C variant with TCR beta V- and J-gene trimming was reported in a later analysis. In a later analysis, several top co-occurrence clusters appeared linked to parvovirus B19, influenza, CMV and Epstein-Barr virus.

Germline CDR1 and CDR2: MNHNY and SVGAGI (reference sequence). The CDR3 has 14 amino acids. The clonotype was recovered from a woman aged 35 to 49 in good health and CMV-seropositive. Material: PBMCs. The V gene is TRBV6-6, the J gene TRBJ2-1; TRBD2 agrees at 9 bases. The CDR3 spells CTAQSGTSMHEQFF. In DNA, the CDR3 is TGTACAGCTCAATCCGGGACTAGCATGCATGAGCAGTTCTTC.